The rows below give T cell receptor beta chains drawn from one sample of a study of CD8 T cell repertoires and HIV-1 epitope variants. These TCRs' antigens remain unknown. The table came from immunoSEQ multiplex PCR; TCRdb's copy has only in-frame clones and leaves some out. The sample has about 5,000 clones, 66% seen once; the top ten hold around two fifths. Specimen: cultured CD8+ T cells derived from PBMCs. The source is a male donor with HIV. CDR3s include the opening cysteine and the closing phenylalanine or tryptophan. D genes are given only for firm matches. The listing skips clone size in some rows; elsewhere it reads once, few, many or a size class.

cdr3_nt cdr3_aa clone_size v_call d_call j_call
TGCGCCAGCAGCCAAGAACGAGGGGCCCACTATGGCTACACCTTC CASSQERGAHYGYTF - TRBV4-3 - TRBJ1-2
TGTGCCAGCAGCCCTTGGCCGGTAGAATTGGACTATGGCTACACCTTC CASSPWPVELDYGYTF - TRBV5-4 - TRBJ1-2
TGTGCCAGTAGTATCGGTCAGTTAACTGAAGCTTTCTTT CASSIGQLTEAFF - TRBV19 - TRBJ1-1
TGTGCCAGCAGTTTTGGTTGGGGAGACCCTGCCTACGAGCAGTACTTC CASSFGWGDPAYEQYF - TRBV28 - TRBJ2-7
TGTGCCACCAGCAGAGGGGAGGGACAGGGTGTCCAGCCCCAGCATTTT CATSRGEGQGVQPQHF - TRBV15 TRBD1 TRBJ1-5
TGTGCCAGCAGCTTATCGAGCGGAGCCTACGAGCAGTACTTC CASSLSSGAYEQYF few TRBV11-2 - TRBJ2-7
TGTGCCAGCAGTCTACAGGGCGGTGTTGGCTACACCTTC CASSLQGGVGYTF few TRBV6-5 - TRBJ1-2
TGCAGTGCTAGAGATCAGGGCGAGCAGTACTTC CSARDQGEQYF - TRBV20-1 - TRBJ2-7
TGTGCCAGCAGCGTAAGGTGGGGAGTAGCTTTCTTT CASSVRWGVAFF - TRBV7-8 - TRBJ1-1
TGTGCCACCGCCAGGGCAGGGGATCAGCCCCAGCATTTT CATARAGDQPQHF few TRBV2 - TRBJ1-5
TGTGCCAGTACCCCGGACAGGTTAAGCAATCAGCCCCAGCATTTT CASTPDRLSNQPQHF large TRBV19 TRBD1 TRBJ1-5
TGTGCCAGTAAAACGGAATACTCTGGAAACACCATATATTTT CASKTEYSGNTIYF - TRBV19 - TRBJ1-3
TGTGCCAGCACTGACAGGGAGGCCAAAAACATTCAGTACTTC CASTDREAKNIQYF - TRBV6-5 TRBD1 TRBJ2-4
TGTGCCTGGAGTGTAAGTTCGGGCCCCTCCTACGAGCAGTACTTC CAWSVSSGPSYEQYF - TRBV30 - TRBJ2-7
TGTGCCAGCAGTGACGGACTAGCCCACACCGGGGAGCTGTTTTTT CASSDGLAHTGELFF few TRBV6-4 TRBD2 TRBJ2-2
TGTGCCAGCAGCAAAAGGGCTTACTATAATTCACCCCTCCACTTT CASSKRAYYNSPLHF once TRBV21-1 - TRBJ1-6
TGTGCCAGCAGCACGCCGCCGGGACAGGGAGTAGGCTACGAGCAGTACTTC CASSTPPGQGVGYEQYF - TRBV7-2 TRBD1 TRBJ2-7
TGTGCCAGTACCCGCGAACCGGTCCACGGTGCAGATACGCAGTATTTT CASTREPVHGADTQYF - TRBV19 - TRBJ2-3
TGTGCCAGCAGCCGGGGGATGAACACTGAAGCTTTCTTT CASSRGMNTEAFF few TRBV11-2 - TRBJ1-1
TGTGCCAGCAGCCCGGGACTAGAACCGCAAGAGACCCAGTACTTC CASSPGLEPQETQYF - TRBV11-2 TRBD2 TRBJ2-5
TGTGCCTGCGACACAGGGGTGATAAACTCTGGAAACACCATATATTTT CACDTGVINSGNTIYF - TRBV30 TRBD1 TRBJ1-3
TGTGCCAGCAGCGCCGGGGAGATTTTGAACACTGAAGCTTTCTTT CASSAGEILNTEAFF few TRBV9 - TRBJ1-1
TGTGCCAGCAGCTTGGGTTACGGCGCGAATGAGCAGTTCTTC CASSLGYGANEQFF - TRBV5-6 - TRBJ2-1
TGTGCCAGCAGTGAGGGGGGACATTCCTTC CASSEGGHSF once TRBV6-1 - TRBJ1-2
TGCGCCAGCAGGGGGGACATCTGGGGCGAGCAGTACTTC CASRGDIWGEQYF - TRBV10-2 - TRBJ2-7
TGTGCCACCAGCAGAGATCGGGGGACCCAGGTCTATGGCTACACCTTC CATSRDRGTQVYGYTF hyperexpanded TRBV15 - TRBJ1-2
TGTGCCAGCAGGAGCCGACTAGCGGCCCTCAATGAGCAGTTCTTC CASRSRLAALNEQFF - TRBV28 TRBD2 TRBJ2-1
TGTGCCAGTAAGAAGTCGACTTTCTACAATGAGCAGTTCTTC CASKKSTFYNEQFF - TRBV19 - TRBJ2-1
TGTGCCACCCATCATAGCAACACCGGGGAGCTGTTTTTT CATHHSNTGELFF once TRBV15 - TRBJ2-2
TGTGCCAGCAGCCCCAGGACTAGCGGGGAAGAGACCCAGTACTTC CASSPRTSGEETQYF - TRBV9 TRBD2 TRBJ2-5
TGCGCCAGCAGCCTCCGGACAGGGATCACAGATACGCAGTATTTT CASSLRTGITDTQYF few TRBV4-3 TRBD1 TRBJ2-3
TGTGCCAGCAGCCAGGGGAACACTGAAGCTTTCTTT CASSQGNTEAFF - TRBV2 - TRBJ1-1
TGTGCCAGCAGTTTTGGCGGAGTCGGCCTTAGCACAGATACGCAGTATTTT CASSFGGVGLSTDTQYF - TRBV27 - TRBJ2-3
TGCGCCAGCAGCTTAAGGGTCCCGGGCAGGGATCGTTACAATGAGCAGTTCTTC CASSLRVPGRDRYNEQFF few TRBV5-1 - TRBJ2-1
TGTGCCAGCAGTCCTGGACTGAGAGACGGTACGCAGTATTTT CASSPGLRDGTQYF - TRBV6-5 - TRBJ2-3
TGCAGCGTTGAGTTTTTGTGGGGACTAGCGGGGGACTACAATGAGCAGTTCTTC CSVEFLWGLAGDYNEQFF few TRBV29-1 TRBD2 TRBJ2-1
TGTGCCAGCAGCTCGGGACTAGCGGAGATCGAGACCCAGTACTTC CASSSGLAEIETQYF - TRBV9 TRBD2 TRBJ2-5
TGCAGCGTTGAAGACAGTAGGCAGGTCTATGGCTACACCTTC CSVEDSRQVYGYTF - TRBV29-1 - TRBJ1-2
TGTGCCAGCAGCTCGCCCGCCCACTCTATTCCCTACGAGCAGTACTTC CASSSPAHSIPYEQYF - TRBV11-2 - TRBJ2-7
TGTGCCAGCAGTTTACGGTCAGACAGCAAAAACATTCAGTACTTC CASSLRSDSKNIQYF - TRBV27 - TRBJ2-4
TGTGCCAGCAGCTTAATCGGGGGGGAAACAGATACGCAGTATTTT CASSLIGGETDTQYF - TRBV7-3 TRBD2 TRBJ2-3
TGTGCCAGCAGCTTAGGGGGGGTTCAGGGCACAGATACGCAGTATTTT CASSLGGVQGTDTQYF - TRBV11-2 - TRBJ2-3
TGTGCCAGCAGCCCGAGCGGGAACACAGATACGCAGTATTTT CASSPSGNTDTQYF once TRBV7-9 TRBD2 TRBJ2-3
TGTGCCAGCCAAGCCGGGACTGGACGAGGGATGGAGCAGTACTTC CASQAGTGRGMEQYF - TRBV5-4 - TRBJ2-7
TGTGCCAGCAGCTTGGGGGCAGCAATGAACACTGAAGCTTTCTTT CASSLGAAMNTEAFF few TRBV5-6 - TRBJ1-1
TGTGCCAGCAGTGAAGGAGCAGGTCCCTACGAGCAGTACTTC CASSEGAGPYEQYF - TRBV6-5 - TRBJ2-7
TGTGCCAGCGGACCGAACACGGCAGGACCGAACACTGAAGCTTTCTTT CASGPNTAGPNTEAFF - TRBV7-9 - TRBJ1-1
TGTGCCAGCAGCCCGACAGGGGCCACCGGGGAGCTGTTTTTT CASSPTGATGELFF - TRBV7-8 TRBD1 TRBJ2-2
TGTGCCAGCAGTGAAGTTGGAGGGGATATCGCTGAAGCTTTCTTT CASSEVGGDIAEAFF - TRBV6-1 - TRBJ1-1